This T cell receptor beta chain is drawn from a study of CD8 T cells in ankylosing spondylitis. This clonotype occurred many times. TCRdb redid the calling of the 5' RACE reads with MiXCR, one entry per CDR3 protein. There are about 31,000 distinct CDR3 sequences in the sample; roughly 7.2% occur only once, and roughly a tenth lies in the top ten. The CDR3 contains 15 residues. The V gene end was trimmed by 4 bases and the J gene end by 6 bases; junction bases not matched to a gene: 10. Germline-derived CDR1 and CDR2 are SGDLS and YYNGEE. V and J are TRBV9 and TRBJ2-1, with 7 bases aligning to TRBD2. Sequenced input: blood, either unsorted or a sorted T cell fraction (not recorded which). The sequence derives from a male donor with ankylosing spondylitis or in good health (not recorded which). For the CDR3, the DNA is TGTGCCAGCAGCCCCCGGGGGGATCCGTCCAATGAGCAGTTCTTC. Its protein product is CASSPRGDPSNEQFF.